Listed below are T cell receptor beta chains from one sample, sequenced in a study of OX40 agonist ivuxolimab in advanced cancers. The method was immunoSEQ multiplex PCR; TCRdb's version includes in-frame clones alone and lacks a portion of them. Of 39,000 or so clones in the sample, roughly 90% are singletons; the top ten hold approximately 0.62%. This sample comprised CD4+ or CD8+ T cells sorted from blood, obtained in a trial of the OX40 agonist ivuxolimab. The receptors come from an adult with an advanced solid tumor such as melanoma, head and neck, liver or kidney cancer. CDR3s include the opening cysteine and the closing phenylalanine or tryptophan. Fields, in order: J gene, clone size, V gene, D gene, CDR3 DNA, CDR3 protein. D genes are given only for firm matches. A row's size may be missing; if present it is once, few, many or a size class.

j_call: TRBJ1-3; clone_size: NA; v_call: TRBV6-1; d_call: TRBD1; cdr3_nt: TGTGCCAGCAGTGGGACAGGACGCGGCTCTGGAAACACCATATATTTT; cdr3_aa: CASSGTGRGSGNTIYF
j_call: TRBJ2-5; clone_size: NA; v_call: TRBV7-2; d_call: TRBD1; cdr3_nt: TGTGCCAGCAGCTTAGGGCTGGCAGGGGGATTGGGGACCCAGTACTTC; cdr3_aa: CASSLGLAGGLGTQYF
j_call: TRBJ2-5; clone_size: NA; v_call: TRBV5-5; d_call: TRBD2; cdr3_nt: TGTGCCAGCAGCTTGGGGGGAGGACTAGCGGGAGAGACCCAGTACTTC; cdr3_aa: CASSLGGGLAGETQYF
j_call: TRBJ2-7; clone_size: NA; v_call: TRBV7-2; d_call: TRBD1; cdr3_nt: TGTGCCAGCAGCTTCGGCACAGGGGGCGAGCAGTACTTC; cdr3_aa: CASSFGTGGEQYF
j_call: TRBJ1-5; clone_size: NA; v_call: TRBV10-3; d_call: NA; cdr3_nt: TGTGCCATCAGTGAGGGACAAGTTGCCAATCAGCCCCAGCATTTT; cdr3_aa: CAISEGQVANQPQHF
j_call: TRBJ1-4; clone_size: NA; v_call: TRBV13; d_call: NA; cdr3_nt: TGTGCCAGCAGCCCCGGGGGATATAATGAAAAACTGTTTTTT; cdr3_aa: CASSPGGYNEKLFF
j_call: TRBJ1-2; clone_size: NA; v_call: TRBV5-4; d_call: NA; cdr3_nt: TGTGCCAGCAGCTTGGGTACAGGGAGCTATGGCTACACCTTC; cdr3_aa: CASSLGTGSYGYTF
j_call: TRBJ2-2; clone_size: NA; v_call: TRBV12-5; d_call: TRBD1; cdr3_nt: TGTGCTAGTGTACGGGACAGCGCGAACACCGGGGAGCTGTTTTTT; cdr3_aa: CASVRDSANTGELFF
j_call: TRBJ1-4; clone_size: NA; v_call: TRBV5-1; d_call: NA; cdr3_nt: TGCGCCAGCAGCTTGGACCAAGATGAAAAACTGTTTTTT; cdr3_aa: CASSLDQDEKLFF
j_call: TRBJ1-1; clone_size: NA; v_call: TRBV4-1; d_call: NA; cdr3_nt: TGCGCCAGCAGCCAAGATCCCCCCCTATCGGCCGAAGCTTTCTTT; cdr3_aa: CASSQDPPLSAEAFF
j_call: TRBJ2-3; clone_size: NA; v_call: TRBV2; d_call: NA; cdr3_nt: TGTGCCAGCAGCGGGCCCACGGTGGCAGATACGCAGTATTTT; cdr3_aa: CASSGPTVADTQYF
j_call: TRBJ2-7; clone_size: NA; v_call: TRBV6-5; d_call: TRBD1; cdr3_nt: TGTGCCAGCAGGGACCGTACAGGGGCCTACGAGCAGTACTTC; cdr3_aa: CASRDRTGAYEQYF
j_call: TRBJ1-2; clone_size: NA; v_call: TRBV2; d_call: NA; cdr3_nt: TGTGCCAGCAGTGAGGGACTCCCCCATGGCTACACCTTC; cdr3_aa: CASSEGLPHGYTF
j_call: TRBJ1-2; clone_size: NA; v_call: TRBV6-5; d_call: TRBD1; cdr3_nt: TGTGCCAGCAGTTACTCAGGGACAGGGCCCAATGGCTACACCTTC; cdr3_aa: CASSYSGTGPNGYTF
j_call: TRBJ1-1; clone_size: NA; v_call: TRBV7-9; d_call: NA; cdr3_nt: TGTGCCAGCAGCTTGACACGGGGCAACACTGAAGCTTTCTTT; cdr3_aa: CASSLTRGNTEAFF
j_call: TRBJ1-3; clone_size: NA; v_call: TRBV6-1; d_call: NA; cdr3_nt: TGTGCCACTTCCTGGAGCAGCTCTGGAAACACCATATATTTT; cdr3_aa: CATSWSSSGNTIYF
j_call: TRBJ2-5; clone_size: NA; v_call: TRBV9; d_call: NA; cdr3_nt: TGTGCCAGCAGCGTACGGCACGCCGAGACCCAGTACTTC; cdr3_aa: CASSVRHAETQYF
j_call: TRBJ2-1; clone_size: NA; v_call: TRBV5-4; d_call: TRBD1; cdr3_nt: TGTGCCAGCAGCTTGTTCCAGGGGGCTGGGAATGAGCAGTTCTTC; cdr3_aa: CASSLFQGAGNEQFF
j_call: TRBJ2-2; clone_size: NA; v_call: TRBV5-4; d_call: TRBD2; cdr3_nt: TGTGCCAGCAGCTGGGAGGGCGGGAACACCGGGGAGCTGTTTTTT; cdr3_aa: CASSWEGGNTGELFF
j_call: TRBJ1-2; clone_size: NA; v_call: TRBV6-5; d_call: TRBD1; cdr3_nt: TGTGCCAGCAGTTACGGACAGGATGGCTATGGCTACACCTTC; cdr3_aa: CASSYGQDGYGYTF
j_call: TRBJ2-7; clone_size: NA; v_call: TRBV7-2; d_call: NA; cdr3_nt: TGTGCCAGCAGCTCGTCTCCAGGGCGGGAGCAGTACTTC; cdr3_aa: CASSSSPGREQYF
j_call: TRBJ1-2; clone_size: NA; v_call: TRBV5-6; d_call: NA; cdr3_nt: TGTGCCAGCAGCTTGGCCCCCGGCTGGGGCTACACCTTC; cdr3_aa: CASSLAPGWGYTF
j_call: TRBJ2-1; clone_size: NA; v_call: TRBV7-7; d_call: NA; cdr3_nt: TGTGCTAGCAGCTTAGGAGGAGCCGCCGAGCAGTTCTTC; cdr3_aa: CASSLGGAAEQFF
j_call: TRBJ1-5; clone_size: once; v_call: TRBV11-3; d_call: NA; cdr3_nt: TGTGCCAGCAGCTTAGAGCCCTTTACAATGAACCATAGCAATCAGCCCCAGCATTTT; cdr3_aa: CASSLEPFTMNHSNQPQHF
j_call: TRBJ2-5; clone_size: NA; v_call: TRBV2; d_call: TRBD2; cdr3_nt: TGTGCCAGCAAGAGGTTGTTAGCGGGATCGGAGACCCAGTACTTC; cdr3_aa: CASKRLLAGSETQYF
j_call: TRBJ2-1; clone_size: NA; v_call: TRBV4-3; d_call: TRBD2; cdr3_nt: TGCGCCAGCAGCCAGGGACTAGCGGGGAGAGGCAGCTACAATGAGCAGTTCTTC; cdr3_aa: CASSQGLAGRGSYNEQFF
j_call: TRBJ1-1; clone_size: NA; v_call: TRBV7-2; d_call: NA; cdr3_nt: TGTGCCAGCAGGCAGCTACGTGAAGCTTTCTTT; cdr3_aa: CASRQLREAFF
j_call: TRBJ1-1; clone_size: NA; v_call: TRBV5-1; d_call: TRBD1; cdr3_nt: TGCGCCAGCAGCAAGGACAGGTTGAACACTGAAGCTTTCTTT; cdr3_aa: CASSKDRLNTEAFF
j_call: TRBJ1-1; clone_size: NA; v_call: TRBV7-3; d_call: TRBD1; cdr3_nt: TGTGCCAGCAGCTCAGGACAGGGGAGGGCCATGAACACTGAAGCTTTCTTT; cdr3_aa: CASSSGQGRAMNTEAFF
j_call: TRBJ2-2; clone_size: NA; v_call: TRBV7-2; d_call: NA; cdr3_nt: TGTGCCAGCAGCTCAGTCACCGGGGAGCTGTTTTTT; cdr3_aa: CASSSVTGELFF
j_call: TRBJ1-2; clone_size: NA; v_call: TRBV6-5; d_call: TRBD1; cdr3_nt: TGTGCCAGCAGTTACGGGCAGGGGGGGACTTTCACCTTC; cdr3_aa: CASSYGQGGTFTF
j_call: TRBJ1-5; clone_size: NA; v_call: TRBV6-1; d_call: NA; cdr3_nt: TGTGCCAGCAGTGAAACCAGGGGATATCAGCCCCAGCATTTT; cdr3_aa: CASSETRGYQPQHF